The 19 T cell receptor beta chains below were found in one sample sequenced in a study of regulatory T cells in long-lasting Graves disease. As to time point: persistent/refractory GD, antithyroid drugs over 5 years with positive TRAb. RNA extracted from PBMCs served as the sequencing template. Assembly of TCR beta libraries relied on iRepertoire HTBI primers together with Arm-PCR of CDR3 regions. TCRdb redid the calling of the multiplex PCR reads with MiXCR, one entry per CDR3 protein. The table lists about 470,000 distinct CDR3 sequences, roughly 20% of them singletons. Source: peripheral blood mononuclear cells (PBMCs), taken when the disease was refractory, from a patient treated with antithyroid drugs. The receptors originated from a female donor with Graves disease.

This chain links TRBV6-2 or TRBV6-3 with TRBJ2-1, with 7 bases aligning to TRBD2. The ends lost 6 bases at V and 10 bases at J; junction bases unmatched: 9. CDR3 length: 13 amino acids. Per the germline V gene, CDR1 is MNHEY and CDR2 is SVGEGT. Written as DNA, the CDR3 is TGTGCCAGCAGCCGATGGACCGGGGGGGAGCAGTTCTTC. This gives the protein CASSRWTGGEQFF.

This clonotype was counted at least ten times. V usage is TRBV2 and J usage is TRBJ1-2; 7 bases match TRBD1. Per germline, CDR1 SNHLY and CDR2 FYNNEI. The CDR3 length is 13 residues. Trimming at V came to 6 bases and at J to 2 bases, leaving 3 bases not matched to a gene. The CDR3 DNA reads as TGTGCCAGCAGCGGGACAGAAAACTATGGCTACACCTTC. It is translated as CASSGTENYGYTF.

This clonotype was counted a few times. The chain uses TRBV6-1 and TRBJ1-1; TRBD1 is a possible D gene (5 bases). V lost 6 bases and J lost 0, with 17 bases in between. Germline V gene data show CDR1 as MNHNS and CDR2 as SASEGT. The CDR3 length is 16 residues. The CDR3, as DNA: TGTGCCAGCAGCCCGACAGCGTCTCGGGTGAACACTGAAGCTTTCTTT. It yields the protein CASSPTASRVNTEAFF.

This clonotype was seen ten or more times. CDR3 nucleotides: TGTGCCAGCAGCTTGGGTTCAGGGGGCTCCTACAATGAGCAGTTCTTC. This codes for CASSLGSGGSYNEQFF. The genes are TRBV5-6 and TRBJ2-1; TRBD1 matches 7 bases. The V gene's germline CDR1 is SGHDT and CDR2 YYEEEE. The V and J ends lost 0 bases and 0 bases, in that order; junction bases with no gene match: 3. This CDR3 comprises 16 residues.

This clonotype has at least ten counts. The gene calls are TRBV24-1 and TRBJ1-4; 7 bases align to TRBD1. The CDR3 runs to 15 residues. Germline V gene data show CDR1 as KGHDR and CDR2 as SFDVKD. With V trimmed by 4 bases and J by 3 bases, 4 bases remained unmatched. DNA for the CDR3: TGTGCCACCAGTGAGGCAGGGGGGGCTAATGAAAAACTGTTTTTT. This translates into CATSEAGGANEKLFF.

Of note for this clonotype: It may be a read error: a sequence one base away is much more abundant. V gene TRBV5-6 combines with J gene TRBJ2-5; 7 nucleotides line up with TRBD1. The CDR3 loop spans 15 amino acids. CDR1 and CDR2 (germline): SGHDT, YYEEEE. DNA for the CDR3: TGTGCCAGCAGCCCCGACAGGGCGTACCAAGGGACCCAGTACTTC. Protein: CASSPDRAYQGTQYF. The full variable domain, rest sourced from reference TRBV5-6 and TRBJ2-5, is DAGVTQSPTHLIKTRGQQVTLRCSPKSGHDTVSWYQQALGQGPQFIFQYYEEEERQRGNFPDRFSGHQFPNYSSELNVNALLLGDSALYLCASSPDRAYQGTQYFGPGTRLLVL.

This clonotype was picked up many times. This sequence joins TRBV6-1 and TRBJ1-2; possibly TRBD1 for D (5 bases). The germline V and J ends were trimmed by 5 bases and 4 bases, with 8 bases remaining between them. CDR3 length: 12 residues. CDR1 is MNHNS and CDR2 is SASEGT in the germline V gene. In nucleotides, the CDR3 is TGTGCCAGCAGTAACAGGCCCTATGGCTACACCTTC. Its protein is CASSNRPYGYTF.

This clonotype has more than one count but fewer than ten. The chain recombines TRBV11-2 with TRBJ1-1, with D possibly matching TRBD1 (5 bases). Germline CDR1 reads SGHAT; CDR2 reads FQNNGV. The CDR3 covers 15 residues. V was shortened by 0 bases and J by 10 bases, with 18 bases between the two germline ends. The CDR3 sequence is CASSLEGRPKLAAFF. For the CDR3, the DNA is TGTGCCAGCAGCTTAGAGGGGCGACCTAAGTTGGCAGCTTTCTTT.

This chain joins TRBV19 and TRBJ2-7; 7 positions match TRBD1. The ends lost 9 bases at V and 4 bases at J; junction bases unmatched: 12. In germline, CDR1 is LNHDA, CDR2 SQIVND (reference sequence). The CDR3 is 14 amino acids. The CDR3 coding sequence is TGTGCCAGAAGTGTCGGACAGGTTTTTTACGAGCAGTACTTC. It codes for CARSVGQVFYEQYF.

This clonotype was seen only a few times. V and J are TRBV19 and TRBJ1-3; D is unresolved. The CDR3 totals 11 residues. Trimming removed 8 bases from V and 7 bases from J, with 9 bases in between. Germline-derived CDR1 and CDR2 are LNHDA and SQIVND (reference sequence). The CDR3 coding sequence is TGTGCCAGTGGGCCGGGCAACACCATATATTTT. This translates into CASGPGNTIYF.

In this sample, this clonotype turned up many times. V gene TRBV12-3 or TRBV12-4 combines with J gene TRBJ1-4; D is ambiguous. CDR3 length: 16 amino acids. V lost 5 bases and J lost 6, with 19 bases in between. CDR3 residues: CASSRSGSGYDEKLFF. In nucleotides, the CDR3 is TGTGCCAGCAGTCGCAGCGGGAGCGGTTATGATGAAAAACTGTTTTTT.

This clonotype was counted between two and nine times. The genes are TRBV5-5 and TRBJ2-4; D call uncertain. This CDR3 comprises 14 residues. V lost 2 bases and J 5 bases, leaving 11 bases between the germline ends. Germline V lookup: CDR1 SGHKS, CDR2 YYEKEE (reference sequence). The CDR3, as DNA: TGTGCCAGCAGCTTACAGATAGCACAAAACATTCAGTACTTC. Protein product: CASSLQIAQNIQYF.

The sample holds many counts of this clonotype. V and J are TRBV10-3 and TRBJ1-2; no clear D. Per the germline V gene, CDR1 is ENHRY and CDR2 is SYGVKD. V dropped 2 bases and J dropped 7 bases, with 20 bases sitting between them. The CDR3 totals 16 residues. In DNA, the CDR3 is TGTGCCATCAGTGAGGGAGGAAGAGGGCTCGTAGTTGGCTACACCTTC. Its translation is CAISEGGRGLVVGYTF.

This clonotype was seen a few times. The J gene is TRBJ1-2, the V gene TRBV20-1; 7 nucleotides line up with TRBD1. V shed 2 bases, J shed 7 bases, and the junction held 10 bases outside the gene matches. CDR1 and CDR2 from the germline V gene are DFQATT and SNEGSKA (reference sequence). The CDR3 loop spans 14 amino acids. The chain's CDR3 is CSARSTGPRGGYTF. CDR3 in DNA: TGCAGTGCTAGATCGACAGGGCCCCGAGGTGGCTACACCTTC.

This clonotype showed up many times. The chain combines TRBV29-1 with TRBJ1-2, with D possibly TRBD1 on 5 matching bases. The CDR3 spans 13 residues. Germline V CDR1 and CDR2: SQVTM, ANQGSEA. The V end lost 5 bases, the J end lost 4 bases, and 14 bases lay between the germline ends. In DNA form, the CDR3 reads TGCAGCGTTAGGGCAGGGAGGATCTATGGCTACACCTTC. It codes for CSVRAGRIYGYTF.

The chain combines TRBV5-8 with TRBJ1-2; perhaps TRBD1 as D (5 bases). V lost 6 bases to trimming and J lost 0 bases, with 18 bases between them. Germline V gives CDR1 SGHTS, CDR2 YDEGEE. This CDR3 comprises 16 residues. The CDR3 DNA follows: TGTGCCAGCACCTCGACAGAGCAGTTAGCTAACTATGGCTACACCTTC. This sequence encodes CASTSTEQLANYGYTF.

This clonotype occurred a few times. The rearrangement uses TRBV5-8 and TRBJ2-6; D unresolved. V was shortened by 3 bases and J by 1 base, with 8 bases between the two germline ends. The CDR3 sequence is 15 residues long. The V gene's germline CDR1 is SGHTS and CDR2 YDEGEE. CDR3 residues: CASSSGRSGANVLTF. For the CDR3, the DNA is TGTGCCAGCAGCTCCGGAAGATCTGGGGCCAACGTCCTGACTTTC.

Notes on this clonotype: A much larger clone is a single base away; this may be a read error. The chain joins TRBV2 to TRBJ2-2; unclear D gene. CDR3 length: 15 residues. Germline CDR1 SNHLY, CDR2 FYNNEI. CDR3 residues: CASSHISRNTRELFF. In DNA form, the CDR3 reads TGTGCCAGCAGTCATATTTCAAGGAACACCCGGGAGCTGTTTTTT.

In this sample, this clonotype turned up many times. The chain combines TRBV11-2 with TRBJ2-1; D ambiguous. Looked up from germline, CDR1 is SGHAT and CDR2 is FQNNGV. The CDR3 contains 15 residues. With 5 bases removed from V and 7 bases from J, the gap between germline ends came to 18 bases. CDR3 residues: CASSPRPGVWNEQFF. The CDR3, as DNA: TGTGCCAGCAGCCCCCGGCCGGGTGTTTGGAATGAGCAGTTCTTC.